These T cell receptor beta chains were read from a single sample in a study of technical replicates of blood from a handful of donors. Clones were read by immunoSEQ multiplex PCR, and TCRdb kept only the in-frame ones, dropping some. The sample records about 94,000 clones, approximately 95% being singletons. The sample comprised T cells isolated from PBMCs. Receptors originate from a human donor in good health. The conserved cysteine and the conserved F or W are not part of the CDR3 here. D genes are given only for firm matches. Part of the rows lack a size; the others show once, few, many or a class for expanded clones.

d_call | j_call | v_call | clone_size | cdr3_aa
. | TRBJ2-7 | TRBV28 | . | ASSSPLEWSEQY
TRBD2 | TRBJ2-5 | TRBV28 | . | ASSPPRLAGEETQY
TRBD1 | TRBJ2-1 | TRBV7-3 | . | ASSFGQGIEQF
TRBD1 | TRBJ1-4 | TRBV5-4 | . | ASSATTGAEKLF
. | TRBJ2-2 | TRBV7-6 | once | ASSLTYRVKNTGELF
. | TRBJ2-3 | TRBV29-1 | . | SARGATSHTDTQY
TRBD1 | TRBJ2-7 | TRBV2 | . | ASSEGPGGYEQY
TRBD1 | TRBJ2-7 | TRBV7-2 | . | ASRERDSSYEQY
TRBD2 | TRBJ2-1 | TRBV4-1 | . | ASSLRTSGSSYNEQF
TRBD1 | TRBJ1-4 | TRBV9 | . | ASSVTGGGEKLF
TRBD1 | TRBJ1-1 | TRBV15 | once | ATSSRDRGWRRGEAF
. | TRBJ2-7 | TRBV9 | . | ASSVGPPSSYEQY
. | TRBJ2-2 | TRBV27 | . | ASSWGLGANTGELF
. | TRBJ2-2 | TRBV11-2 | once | ASSYRGTGTGELF
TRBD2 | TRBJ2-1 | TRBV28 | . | ASSSNLAGGVYNEQF
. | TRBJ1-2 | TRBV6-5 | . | ASSLRLANYGYT
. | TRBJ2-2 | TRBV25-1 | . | ASSESLTGELF
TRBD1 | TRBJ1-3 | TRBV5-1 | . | ASSSGPGTGLLRNTIY
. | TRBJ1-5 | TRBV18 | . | ASSPPGRRGSNQPQH
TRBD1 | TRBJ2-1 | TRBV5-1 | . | ASSLTGGKADNNEQF
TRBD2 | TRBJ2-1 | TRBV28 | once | ASSPILAGGTYNEQF
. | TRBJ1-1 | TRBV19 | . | ASSSGGDNTEAF
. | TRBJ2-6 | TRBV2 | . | ASSEGGLRGPTPGANVLT
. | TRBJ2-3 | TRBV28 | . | ASTRDSSTDTQY
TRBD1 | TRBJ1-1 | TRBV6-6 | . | ASSPRDRDNTEAF
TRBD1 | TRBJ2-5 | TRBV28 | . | ASSSRTGRHRETQY
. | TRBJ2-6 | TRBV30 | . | AWISSGSGANVLT
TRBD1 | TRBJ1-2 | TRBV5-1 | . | ASSSDGRQGEGYT